The next 13 T cell receptor beta chains were all read from a single sample in a study of blood T cells in healthy people across ages. Alongside a J-beta primer mix, a sample-barcoded 5' primer served in a second PCR lasting roughly 7 to 11 cycles. TCRdb passed the 5' RACE reads through MiXCR, listing each CDR3 protein once. Of hundreds of thousands of distinct CDR3 sequences listed, around half are singletons. The sample consisted of blood. The receptors were sampled from a man older than 75 in good health.

This clonotype was seen more than once but under ten times. The junction does not match germline at one end; this may be a read error. This chain joins TRBV10-3 and TRBJ2-3; 9 positions match TRBD1. The V gene's germline CDR1 is ENHRY and CDR2 SYGVKD. The CDR3 is 15 residues long. CDR3 residues: CAVRTGTGNTDTQYF. The CDR3 DNA sequence: TGTGCCGTCAGGACCGGGACAGGGAACACAGATACGCAGTATTTT.

The chain is built from TRBV20-1 and TRBJ2-1; TRBD2 aligns across 7 bases. V trimming: 2 bases; J trimming: 5 bases; junction bases outside the gene matches: 6. The CDR3 loop spans 14 amino acids. Germline lookup yields CDR1 DFQATT and CDR2 SNEGSKA (reference sequence). The DNA of the CDR3 is TGCAGTGCTAGACGAGCGGGGCCAGACAATGAGCAGTTCTTC. It codes for CSARRAGPDNEQFF.

Remarks on this clonotype: Germline and junction disagree at one end, which may indicate a read error. The rearrangement uses TRBV6-6 and TRBJ2-7; no clear D. Germline values: CDR1 MNHNY, CDR2 SVGAGI (reference sequence). This CDR3 region has 14 residues. DNA for the CDR3: TGTGCCATCAGTTACTCTCCGAGCTCCTACGAGCAGTACTTC. Translating gives CAISYSPSSYEQYF.

This clonotype was seen a handful of times. The rearrangement links TRBV20-1 to TRBJ2-1; TRBD2 matches 8 bases. V lost 2 bases, J lost 7 bases, and 13 bases stayed unmatched. Germline V lookup: CDR1 DFQATT, CDR2 SNEGSKA (reference sequence). CDR3 length equals 16 residues. CDR3 region: CSARRPLGRGGNEQFF. The CDR3 coding sequence is TGCAGTGCTAGAAGGCCTCTGGGACGCGGGGGGAATGAGCAGTTCTTC.

In its sample, this clonotype was seen a few times. V and J are TRBV4-2 and TRBJ2-5; D uncertain. Germline V gene sequence: CDR1 LGHNA, CDR2 YNFKEQ. Trimming took off 0 bases at V and 1 base at J, with 9 bases between the two ends. The CDR3 runs to 15 residues. The CDR3 reads CASSQEPDPQETQYF. The CDR3 DNA reads TGTGCCAGCAGCCAAGAACCGGACCCCCAAGAGACCCAGTACTTC.

CDR3 amino acids: CASSTRDRQTQYF. Here the CDR3 DNA reads TGTGCCAGCAGCACCAGGGACAGACAAACCCAGTACTTC. This chain uses TRBV13 with TRBJ2-5, with 7 bases aligning to TRBD1. V trimming: 5 bases; J trimming: 8 bases; junction bases outside the gene matches: 8. The CDR3 runs 13 residues. Germline lookup yields CDR1 PRHDT and CDR2 FYEKMQ (reference sequence).

The chain carries TRBV6-2 or TRBV6-3 and TRBJ2-3; 7 nucleotides agree with TRBD2. Germline V gene data show CDR1 as MNHEY and CDR2 as SVGEGT. The junction had 9 bases not matched to a gene; V was cut back by 8 bases and J by 1 base. CDR3 size: 15 residues. As DNA, the CDR3 is TGTGCCAGCGGCAAAGCGGGAACCGGCACAGATACGCAGTATTTT. It codes for CASGKAGTGTDTQYF.

The table lists this clonotype with a few counts. The chain has TRBV3-1 and TRBJ2-4; D uncertain. The CDR3 is 15 amino acids. Germline-derived CDR1 and CDR2 are LGHDT and YNNKEL (reference sequence). V was clipped by 1 base and J by 6 bases, with 13 bases between them. The CDR3 loop reads CASSQGGLGGNIQYF. CDR3 nucleotides: TGTGCCAGCAGCCAAGGAGGTCTGGGTGGAAACATTCAGTACTTC. Filled out from reference TRBV3-1 and TRBJ2-4, the complete variable domain reads DTAVSQTPKYLVTQMGNDKSIKCEQNLGHDTMYWYKQDSKKFLKIMFSYNNKELIINETVPNRFSPKSPDKAHLNLHINSLELGDSAVYFCASSQGGLGGNIQYFGAGTRLSVL.

V gene TRBV20-1 combines with J gene TRBJ1-1; D gene uncertain. The CDR3 spans 15 residues. Trimming cost V 0 bases and J 1 base, with 12 bases left between them. Looked up from germline, CDR1 is DFQATT and CDR2 is SNEGSKA (reference sequence). The CDR3 here is CSARDFGGKNTEAFF. The CDR3 bases are TGCAGTGCTAGAGATTTTGGAGGGAAGAACACTGAAGCTTTCTTT.

This clonotype has more than one count but fewer than ten. CDR3 sequence: CASSSALGGGLAKNIQYF. CDR3 in DNA: TGTGCCAGCAGCTCCGCACTAGGAGGCGGCCTAGCCAAAAACATTCAGTACTTC. The genes are TRBV7-6 and TRBJ2-4; D might be TRBD2 (5 bases). V was pared by 4 bases and J by 0 bases, with 19 bases between. CDR3 size: 18 residues. The V gene's germline CDR1 is SGHVS and CDR2 FNYEAQ.

This clonotype was seen a few times. This chain joins TRBV6-6 and TRBJ1-1; the D gene is possibly TRBD1 (6 bases). Germline assignment: CDR1 MNHNY and CDR2 SVGAGI (reference sequence). Deletions cut 2 bases from V and 1 base from J, with 11 bases between. The CDR3 is 15 amino acids. The CDR3 reads CASSYLQGSNTEAFF. DNA of the CDR3: TGTGCCAGCAGTTACCTTCAGGGGTCGAACACTGAAGCTTTCTTT.

V and J are TRBV7-6 and TRBJ2-3; D uncertain. CDR1 and CDR2 from the germline V gene are SGHVS and FNYEAQ. This CDR3 has 13 amino acids. Trimming removed 0 bases from V and 2 bases from J, with 3 bases in between. The CDR3 loop is CASSLADTDTQYF. The CDR3 nucleotides read TGTGCCAGCAGCTTAGCGGACACAGATACGCAGTATTTT.

The rearrangement joins TRBV7-2 to TRBJ2-7; D is unclear. This CDR3 is built from 15 residues. CDR1 and CDR2 from the germline V gene are SGHTA and FQGNSA. Deletions cut 4 bases from V and 8 bases from J, with 21 bases between. This CDR3 reads CASSSQSSLPLQQYF. The CDR3 DNA sequence: TGTGCCAGCAGCTCGCAGAGTAGTCTCCCCCTTCAGCAGTACTTC.